This is a list of T cell receptor beta chains from one sample in a study of cytomegalovirus exposure and HLA in healthy donors. Using immunoSEQ multiplex PCR, the repertoire was profiled, and TCRdb retains in-frame clones only, with some absent. The sample comprises nearly 95,000 clones, less than 65% of which are singletons, and under 8% rests with the top ten. The specimen sequenced was PBMCs. The receptors originated from a woman aged 25 to 39 in good health and CMV-seronegative. CDR3s include the opening cysteine and the closing phenylalanine or tryptophan. The order of the fields is J gene, V gene, D gene, clone size, CDR3 length, CDR3 DNA, CDR3 protein. The D gene is left open where the match is weak. Only part of the rows carry a size: once, few, many, or a class if the clone is expanded.

>TRBJ1-1|TRBV29-1|TRBD1|NA|16
TGCAGCGTTGAGTATGGGTGGGGACAGCTGAACACTGAAGCTTTCTTT
CSVEYGWGQLNTEAFF
>TRBJ2-1|TRBV7-9|NA|few|16
TGTGCCAGCAGCTTAGCACTAGGAGGCTCCTACAATGAGCAGTTCTTC
CASSLALGGSYNEQFF
>TRBJ1-6|TRBV30|NA|NA|14
TGTGCCACCAAGACAGTCTTGGGGGGTTCACCCCTCCACTTT
CATKTVLGGSPLHF
>TRBJ2-1|TRBV4-2|NA|few|12
TGTGCCAGCAGCCAAGATATTCGGGAGCAGTTCTTC
CASSQDIREQFF
>TRBJ2-7|TRBV23-1|TRBD1|NA|19
TGCGCCAGCAGACCCGAATCCATTTACAGGGGGCTCAAAACCTACGAGCAGTACTTC
CASRPESIYRGLKTYEQYF
>TRBJ1-2|TRBV29-1|NA|NA|15
TGCAGCGTTGAAGTAGTTTTGGGGACTCGTTGGGGCTACACCTTC
CSVEVVLGTRWGYTF
>TRBJ2-3|TRBV9|NA|NA|15
TGTGCCAGCAGCGGAGGGCCGGGGGTCACAGATACGCAGTATTTT
CASSGGPGVTDTQYF
>TRBJ1-2|TRBV2|TRBD1|NA|14
TGTGCCAGCAGTCCGTTACCGGGACAGGGGGCCCCCACCTTC
CASSPLPGQGAPTF
>TRBJ1-1|TRBV2|TRBD1|once|12
TGTGCCAGCAGTTACACAGGGGGAGCAGCTTTCTTT
CASSYTGGAAFF
>TRBJ1-1|TRBV30|TRBD1|few|14
TGTGCCTGGAGTGTAAAGGGGGCGGGCACTGAAGCTTTCTTT
CAWSVKGAGTEAFF
>TRBJ2-7|TRBV27|NA|NA|16
TGTGCCAGCAGGCCGCCTGACGGGACACAAATCTACGAGCAGTACTTC
CASRPPDGTQIYEQYF
>TRBJ1-5|TRBV5-5|NA|few|14
TGTGCCAGCAGCCCGGGACTGAGCAATCAGCCCCAGCATTTT
CASSPGLSNQPQHF
>TRBJ2-7|TRBV4-3|NA|NA|15
TGCGCCAGCAGCCAGGTCCGGGGACTGTCCTACGAGCAGTACTTC
CASSQVRGLSYEQYF
>TRBJ2-5|TRBV5-4|NA|once|15
TGTGCCAGCAGCTTGGGACTCCCGTCGACGGAGACCCAGTACTTC
CASSLGLPSTETQYF
>TRBJ1-5|TRBV5-6|NA|NA|14
TGTGCCAGCAGCTTGACAGGGCCCAATCAGCCCCAGCATTTT
CASSLTGPNQPQHF
>TRBJ2-5|TRBV19|NA|NA|12
TGTGCCAGTAGTCCCGGGGGAGAGACCCAGTACTTC
CASSPGGETQYF
>TRBJ1-6|TRBV7-9|TRBD1|few|16
TGTGCCAGCAGCCAATGGACAGGGGGCCTTAATTCACCCCTCCACTTT
CASSQWTGGLNSPLHF
>TRBJ1-5|TRBV28|NA|few|18
TGTGCCAGCATAACCGGAGGGGCAGGAGGAAATAGCAATCAGCCCCAGCATTTT
CASITGGAGGNSNQPQHF
>TRBJ2-7|TRBV2|TRBD2|NA|15
TGTGCCAGCAGGTCCGGACTAGCGGGAGGGTCCGAGCAGTACTTC
CASRSGLAGGSEQYF
>TRBJ2-3|TRBV11-2|NA|NA|16
TGTGCCAGCAGCTTACCCCAAGGGGCCACAGATGATACGCAGTATTTT
CASSLPQGATDDTQYF
>TRBJ2-1|TRBV7-9|TRBD2|NA|19
TGTGCCAGCAGCTTGCGAGCCCTGACTAGCGGGAGCTCCTACAATGAGCAGTTCTTC
CASSLRALTSGSSYNEQFF
>TRBJ2-1|TRBV4-1|NA|NA|15
TGCGCCAGCAGCCAGTATAGTGGGGGCAGCTATGAGCAGTTCTTC
CASSQYSGGSYEQFF
>TRBJ1-2|TRBV2|NA|few|15
TGTGCCAGCAGCCGCGGACGGGGTGAGGGCTATGGCTACACCTTC
CASSRGRGEGYGYTF
>TRBJ1-1|TRBV5-1|NA|NA|15
TGCGCCAGCAGCCCGAGCACAGGTACGAACACTGAAGCTTTCTTT
CASSPSTGTNTEAFF
>TRBJ2-7|TRBV5-4|TRBD2|NA|15
TGTGCCAGCAGCGGTGGACTAGCGGGGGGTTACGAGCAGTACTTC
CASSGGLAGGYEQYF
>TRBJ2-7|TRBV27|NA|NA|16
TGTGCCAGCAGTCCAACATCCGGGACTTTCCACTACGAGCAGTACTTC
CASSPTSGTFHYEQYF
>TRBJ1-1|TRBV6-5|TRBD1|NA|14
TGTGCCAGCAGTTACGGCAGGGGGGACACTGAAGCTTTCTTT
CASSYGRGDTEAFF
>TRBJ2-7|TRBV21-1|NA|NA|15
TGTGCCAGCAGCAAAGGATACGGTGAACTTTACGAGCAGTACTTC
CASSKGYGELYEQYF
>TRBJ1-4|TRBV5-1|TRBD1|NA|14
TGCGCCAGCAGCTTGGACAGGGGCAATGAAAAACTGTTTTTT
CASSLDRGNEKLFF
>TRBJ2-1|TRBV28|NA|NA|16
TGTGCCAGCACCCCACGGGGGAGTAGCTCCTACAATGAGCAGTTCTTC
CASTPRGSSSYNEQFF
>TRBJ2-7|TRBV5-6|TRBD2|few|17
TGTGCCAGCAGCCCCCCTGGACTAGCGGGAGGAACCTACGAGCAGTACTTC
CASSPPGLAGGTYEQYF
>TRBJ2-3|TRBV6-4|NA|NA|13
TGTGCCAGCAGTGAGCCAGGGGCAGATACGCAGTATTTT
CASSEPGADTQYF
>TRBJ2-2|TRBV7-6|TRBD2|NA|15
TGTGCCAGCAGCTCCGCCGGGGGGGCCCCCGGGGAGCTGTTTTTT
CASSSAGGAPGELFF
>TRBJ2-3|TRBV7-9|NA|NA|13
TGTGCCAGCAGCTCCGGGACTCCGGATACGCAGTATTTT
CASSSGTPDTQYF
>TRBJ2-1|TRBV11-3|NA|NA|17
TGTGCCAGCAGCTTAGCCGAGAGCGGGCACTCCTACAATGAGCAGTTCTTC
CASSLAESGHSYNEQFF
>TRBJ2-1|TRBV7-9|NA|few|14
TGTGCCAGCAGCCCCAAAGGTGGGGAGAATGAGCAGTTCTTC
CASSPKGGENEQFF
>TRBJ1-2|TRBV9|NA|NA|13
TGTGCCAGCAGCGTGCGGGGAGAGCATGGCTACACCTTC
CASSVRGEHGYTF
>TRBJ1-1|TRBV7-9|NA|NA|13
TGTGCCAGCAGCCTGCTTGGGGAGACTGAAGCTTTCTTT
CASSLLGETEAFF
>TRBJ2-7|TRBV4-1|TRBD1|NA|16
TGCGCCAGCAGCCAAGGCGGACAGGGGGGATCCTACGAGCAGTACTTC
CASSQGGQGGSYEQYF
>TRBJ2-1|TRBV25-1|NA|NA|14
TGTGCCAGCAGTGAACCGGGAGTGATTAATGAGCAGTTCTTC
CASSEPGVINEQFF
>TRBJ2-7|TRBV19|NA|NA|16
TGTGCCAGTAGTATACGGACAGTCAGAGGTCCCTACGAGCAGTACTTC
CASSIRTVRGPYEQYF
>TRBJ1-1|TRBV9|NA|NA|13
TGTGCCCGCAGCGGGACAATTAACACTGAAGCTTTCTTT
CARSGTINTEAFF
>TRBJ1-3|TRBV5-1|NA|few|15
TGCGCCAGCAGCTCGACAGGTTCGGGTGGAAACACCATATATTTT
CASSSTGSGGNTIYF
>TRBJ2-7|TRBV28|TRBD2|few|16
TGTGCCAGCAGTTTACCCCTCGCTAGCGGGACCTACGAGCAGTACTTC
CASSLPLASGTYEQYF
>TRBJ2-7|TRBV29-1|NA|NA|12
TGCAGCGTTGTTTTCCTGACGGGCGAGCAGTACTTC
CSVVFLTGEQYF
>TRBJ2-3|TRBV4-1|NA|NA|15
TGCGCCAGCAGCCTCGCCCTACCCGGCACAGATACGCAGTATTTT
CASSLALPGTDTQYF
>TRBJ1-2|TRBV11-2|NA|NA|14
TGTGCCAGCAGCCTTGTAGGGGCTAACTATGGCTACACCTTC
CASSLVGANYGYTF
>TRBJ2-3|TRBV9|TRBD2|few|16
TGTGCCAGCAGCGTAGCGACTAGCGGAGGGGGAGATACGCAGTATTTT
CASSVATSGGGDTQYF
>TRBJ1-1|TRBV14|NA|NA|16
TGTGCCAGCAGCCAAGAAGCGGGGGTGGGACCCACTGAAGCTTTCTTT
CASSQEAGVGPTEAFF